Following are 29 T cell receptor beta chains from one sample sequenced in a study of OX40 agonist ivuxolimab in advanced cancers. Libraries were constructed by the immunoSEQ multiplex PCR assay. TCRdb re-hosts the immuneACCESS table, in-frame sequences only. Its copies lack some clones; in the studies checked, an unresolved V gene accounts for under half of them, and the cause for the rest is not known. For this sample the table gives 85,000 to 130,000 clones, of which 90% were detected only once. Approximately 0.49% of the sample lies in the top ten. The specimen comprised CD4+ or CD8+ T cells sorted from blood, sampled in a trial of the OX40 agonist ivuxolimab. These receptors all come from an adult with an advanced solid tumor such as melanoma, head and neck, liver or kidney cancer.

The CDR3: CASSPGIGETQYF. The CDR3 coding sequence is TGTGCCAGCTCACCAGGGATAGGCGAGACCCAGTACTTC. The chain couples TRBV18 to TRBJ2-5; D is ambiguous. The germline V gene has CDR1 KGHSH and CDR2 LQKENI. Trimming shortened V by 2 bases and J by 5 bases, and 9 bases separated the two germline ends. The CDR3 loop spans 13 amino acids.

The chain joins TRBV5-1 to TRBJ1-1; D uncertain. The CDR3 length is 15 residues. V was trimmed by 0 bases and J by 1 base, leaving 10 bases between them. Germline values: CDR1 SGHRS, CDR2 YFSETQ. The CDR3 spells CASSLVGRTNTEAFF. The CDR3 DNA sequence: TGCGCCAGCAGCTTGGTGGGCAGAACGAACACTGAAGCTTTCTTT.

The chain uses TRBV30 and TRBJ1-6; 7 bases line up with TRBD1. The germline V gene has CDR1 GTSNPN and CDR2 SVGIG (reference sequence). The trim removed 5 bases at V and 10 bases at J, leaving 8 bases unmatched. The CDR3 extends over 13 amino acids. The DNA for the CDR3 is TGTGCCTGGGTCAGACAGGGAGGATCACCCCTCCACTTT. Its translation: CAWVRQGGSPLHF.

This rearrangement joins TRBV7-3 to TRBJ1-6, with unresolved D. This CDR3 region has 13 residues. Germline assignment: CDR1 SGHTA and CDR2 FQGTGA. Trimming stripped 5 bases from V and 9 bases from J, with 11 bases between. CDR3 in amino acids: CASSLGGVSPLHF. In nucleotides, the CDR3 is TGTGCCAGCAGCCTGGGCGGGGTTTCACCCCTCCACTTT. Full variable domain (remainder filled in from reference TRBV7-3 and TRBJ1-6): GAGVSQTPSNKVTEKGKYVELRCDPISGHTALYWYRQSLGQGPEFLIYFQGTGAADDSGLPNDRFFAVRPEGSVSTLKIQRTERGDSAVYLCASSLGGVSPLHFGNGTRLTVT.

A few counts support this clone. The V and J genes are TRBV7-7 and TRBJ1-2, with D perhaps matching TRBD1 (5 bases). Germline CDR1 SSHAT, CDR2 FNYEAQ (reference sequence). CDR3 length: 16 residues. V gave up 1 base and J gave up 0 bases, with 12 bases separating them. The DNA for the CDR3 is TGTGCCAGCAGCTTAGGACAGCCTCTAGCTAACTATGGCTACACCTTC. This codes for CASSLGQPLANYGYTF.

This chain links TRBV7-2 with TRBJ1-1, with D possibly matching TRBD1 (6 bases). Trimming removed 6 bases at V and 4 bases at J, with 18 bases between. The germline CDR1 and CDR2 sequences are SGHTA and FQGNSA. The CDR3 covers 15 residues. This chain's CDR3 is CASSVGGGASTEAFF. The CDR3 coding sequence is TGTGCCAGCAGTGTCGGTGGGGGGGCGAGCACTGAAGCTTTCTTT.

The chain couples TRBV6-5 to TRBJ2-1; D gene ambiguous. V was clipped by 2 bases and J by 7 bases, with 15 bases between them. Looked up from germline, CDR1 is MNHEY and CDR2 is SVGAGI. The CDR3 sequence is 15 residues long. The CDR3 DNA sequence: TGTGCCAGCAGTTACACCGTTAACTTCGTAAATGAGCAGTTCTTC. Translating it yields CASSYTVNFVNEQFF.

J is TRBJ1-1 and V is TRBV6-5; no reliable D call. V lost 3 bases, J lost 2 bases, and 13 bases lay in between. Germline assignment: CDR1 MNHEY and CDR2 SVGAGI. The CDR3 spans 15 residues. The CDR3 here is CASSYGLSPNTEAFF. The CDR3 DNA reads TGTGCCAGCAGTTATGGGTTATCCCCCAACACTGAAGCTTTCTTT.

This chain uses TRBV5-1 with TRBJ2-7, with D possibly being TRBD1 (6 bases). The germline CDR1 and CDR2 sequences are SGHRS and YFSETQ. Trimming took 7 bases from V and 4 from J, leaving 12 bases between them. This CDR3 has 12 residues. The CDR3 DNA follows: TGCGCCAGCGGCGGAACAGGGTACGAGCAGTACTTC. It is translated as CASGGTGYEQYF.

This clone was seen more than once but under ten times. V gene TRBV30 combines with J gene TRBJ1-6; TRBD1 matches 7 bases. The CDR3 totals 13 residues. Germline V gene lookup returns CDR1 GTSNPN and CDR2 SVGIG (reference sequence). The junction had 4 bases not matched to a gene; V was cut back by 4 bases and J by 7 bases. The CDR3 sequence: CAWNDRANSPLHF. The CDR3 DNA reads TGTGCCTGGAATGACAGGGCCAATTCACCCCTCCACTTT. Filled out from reference TRBV30 and TRBJ1-6, the complete variable domain reads SQTIHQWPATLVQPVGSPLSLECTVEGTSNPNLYWYRQAAGRGLQLLFYSVGIGQISSEVPQNLSASRPQDRQFILSSKKLLLSDSGFYLCAWNDRANSPLHFGNGTRLTVT.

The V call is TRBV29-1, the J call TRBJ2-1; 14 bases map to TRBD2. This CDR3 comprises 14 residues. The J segment lost 6 bases and the V segment lost 7 bases, leaving 5 bases of the junction unmatched. From germline, CDR1 is SQVTM and CDR2 ANQGSEA. The CDR3 loop is CSGKGLAGGNEQFF. The CDR3 bases are TGCAGCGGGAAAGGACTAGCGGGGGGCAATGAGCAGTTCTTC.

The chain combines TRBV18 with TRBJ2-7, with a tentative D call TRBD1 (5 bases). Trimming removed 3 bases from V and 4 bases from J, with 10 bases in between. The CDR3 has 13 amino acids. Germline V gene sequence: CDR1 KGHSH, CDR2 LQKENI. The CDR3 DNA is TGTGCCAGCTCACCTCCGACAGTGTACGAGCAGTACTTC. Residues: CASSPPTVYEQYF.

The rearrangement links TRBV5-8 to TRBJ1-6; D remains unclear. CDR1 is SGHTS and CDR2 is YDEGEE in the germline V gene. The CDR3 sequence is 15 residues long. V was shortened by 2 bases and J by 6 bases, with 12 bases between the two germline ends. The CDR3 nucleotides read TGTGCCAGCAGCTTCACGCGGGGAGCTAATTCACCCCTCCACTTT. As protein: CASSFTRGANSPLHF.

The V and J genes are TRBV5-1 and TRBJ2-5; a weak D match, TRBD2 (6 bases). Germline V gene data show CDR1 as SGHRS and CDR2 as YFSETQ. The CDR3 has 17 residues. V lost 3 bases to trimming and J lost 5 bases, with 23 bases between them. In nucleotides, the CDR3 is TGCGCCAGCAGCTCCGGCCGGCGGGAACGACGAGGGGAGACCCAGTACTTC. It yields the protein CASSSGRRERRGETQYF.

In this sample, this clone turned up a few times. This chain uses TRBV30 with TRBJ2-1, with unresolved D. Trimming pared 2 bases from V and 6 bases from J, leaving 5 bases between. The CDR3 is made up of 11 amino acids. Germline V gene sequence: CDR1 GTSNPN, CDR2 SVGIG (reference sequence). CDR3 nucleotides: TGTGCCTGGAGTCGAACCAATGAGCAGTTCTTC. Its protein product is CAWSRTNEQFF.

The V and J genes are TRBV6-5 and TRBJ2-3; D possibly corresponds to TRBD1 (5 bases). Per the germline V gene, CDR1 is MNHEY and CDR2 is SVGAGI. Between the trimmed V and J ends, which lost 0 bases and 2 bases, there was a span of 9 bases. The CDR3 covers 15 residues. CDR3 region: CASSYSEGVTDTQYF. DNA for the CDR3: TGTGCCAGCAGTTACTCGGAAGGGGTCACAGATACGCAGTATTTT.

The chain links TRBV7-8 to TRBJ1-4; 8 bases line up with TRBD1. Germline-derived CDR1 and CDR2 are SGHVS and FQNEAQ. V trimming: 3 bases; J trimming: 3 bases; junction bases outside the gene matches: 12. There are 18 residues in the CDR3. In nucleotides, the CDR3 is TGTGCCAGCAGCTTTCGATCCGGACAGGGTGAATCTAATGAAAAACTGTTTTTT. Encoded protein: CASSFRSGQGESNEKLFF.

The rearrangement links TRBV7-8 to TRBJ2-2, with unresolved D. Trimming stripped 5 bases from V and 5 bases from J, with 9 bases between. Germline lookup yields CDR1 SGHVS and CDR2 FQNEAQ. There are 13 residues in the CDR3. The CDR3 region is CASSRRTTGELFF. Written as DNA, the CDR3 is TGTGCCAGCAGCCGGCGAACAACCGGGGAGCTGTTTTTT. Together with reference TRBV7-8 and TRBJ2-2, the CDR3 gives the full variable domain: GAGVSQSPRYKVAKRGQDVALRCDPISGHVSLFWYQQALGQGPEFLTYFQNEAQLDKSGLPSDRFFAERPEGSVSTLKIQRTQQEDSAVYLCASSRRTTGELFFGEGSRLTVL.

The V call is TRBV11-3, the J call TRBJ2-2; unclear D gene. The CDR3 extends over 15 amino acids. Germline lookup yields CDR1 SGHNT and CDR2 YENEEA. Trimming shortened V by 0 bases and J by 0 bases, and 5 bases separated the two germline ends. DNA for the CDR3: TGTGCCAGCAGCTTAGAGGGGTCGAACACCGGGGAGCTGTTTTTT. This encodes CASSLEGSNTGELFF.

The chain's CDR3 is CASSLEGSKGYGYTF. CDR3 coding DNA: TGTGCCAGCAGCTTAGAAGGTTCCAAGGGCTATGGCTACACCTTC. The V call is TRBV7-9, the J call TRBJ1-2; D not certain. Deletions cut 1 base from V and 4 bases from J, with 13 bases between. This CDR3 spans 15 amino acids. Germline V gene lookup returns CDR1 SEHNR and CDR2 FQNEAQ (reference sequence). Complete variable domain (other parts from reference TRBV7-9 and TRBJ1-2): DTGVSQNPRHKITKRGQNVTFRCDPISEHNRLYWYRQTLGQGPEFLTYFQNEAQLEKSRLLSDRFSAERPKGSFSTLEIQRTEQGDSAMYLCASSLEGSKGYGYTFGSGTRLTVV.

The chain couples TRBV2 to TRBJ2-5; D is perhaps TRBD2 (7 bases). Germline CDR1 reads SNHLY; CDR2 reads FYNNEI. This CDR3 spans 14 amino acids. Trimming took off 9 bases at V and 5 bases at J, with 19 bases between the two ends. CDR3 residues: CASTGGAFAETQYF. In nucleotides, the CDR3 is TGTGCCAGTACTGGGGGGGCCTTCGCGGAGACCCAGTACTTC.

This chain uses TRBV4-1 with TRBJ1-5; 9 nucleotides agree with TRBD1. J was trimmed by 4 bases and V by 1 base; bases with no gene match: 2. CDR1 is MGHRA, CDR2 YSYEKL, per germline. The CDR3 has 15 residues. The CDR3 coding sequence is TGCGCCAGCAGCCAAGGGACAGGGGCTAATCAGCCCCAGCATTTT. As protein: CASSQGTGANQPQHF.

The rearrangement joins TRBV7-2 to TRBJ2-6, with D uncertain. The V gene lost 0 bases and the J gene lost 4 bases, with 13 bases spanning the gap. The CDR3 totals 17 residues. Germline lookup yields CDR1 SGHTA and CDR2 FQGNSA. CDR3 in amino acids: CASSLAVLTPGANVLTF. CDR3 DNA sequence: TGTGCCAGCAGCTTAGCGGTTCTTACCCCAGGGGCCAACGTCCTGACTTTC.

V is TRBV11-3 and J is TRBJ1-6, with 7 bases lining up with TRBD1. The CDR3 consists of 15 residues. Per germline, CDR1 SGHNT and CDR2 YENEEA. The ends lost 5 bases at V and 4 bases at J; junction bases unmatched: 5. The CDR3 bases are TGTGCCAGCAGCCCTCAGGGGGTATATAATTCACCCCTCCACTTT. As protein: CASSPQGVYNSPLHF.

V and J are TRBV19 and TRBJ2-2; D assignment may be TRBD1 or TRBD2 (6 bases each). The germline V gene encodes CDR1 LNHDA and CDR2 SQIVND (reference sequence). Deletions cut 5 bases from V and 0 bases from J, with 25 bases between. The CDR3 extends over 20 amino acids. The DNA of the CDR3 is TGTGCCAGTAGTCCCAGCCTTCACAGTTGGGGGGCCGCGAACACCGGGGAGCTGTTTTTT. This codes for CASSPSLHSWGAANTGELFF.

The chain employs TRBV7-6 and TRBJ1-4; 7 bases align to TRBD1. Germline CDR1 and CDR2: SGHVS and FNYEAQ. CDR3 size: 14 residues. The V and J ends lost 2 bases and 5 bases, in that order; junction bases with no gene match: 2. CDR3 coding DNA: TGTGCCAGCAGCTTACGACAGGGCAATGAAAAACTGTTTTTT. Amino acids: CASSLRQGNEKLFF.

The chain carries TRBV13 and TRBJ2-7; 14 nucleotides match TRBD2. J lost 6 bases, V lost 4 bases, and 11 bases had no gene match. This CDR3 comprises 17 residues. In germline, CDR1 is PRHDT, CDR2 FYEKMQ (reference sequence). The CDR3 region has the DNA TGTGCCAGCAGCTCCACTCGGGGACTAGCGGGGGTTCTCGAGCAGTACTTC. Its protein is CASSSTRGLAGVLEQYF.

The chain carries TRBV29-1 and TRBJ2-7; 9 bases agree with TRBD1. Germline V gene sequence: CDR1 SQVTM, CDR2 ANQGSEA. With V trimmed by 6 bases and J by 5 bases, 8 bases remained unmatched. CDR3 length: 13 amino acids. In DNA form, the CDR3 reads TGCAGCGTCAGACCGGGACAGGGAGACGAGCAGTACTTC. Translating gives CSVRPGQGDEQYF.

The chain combines TRBV2 with TRBJ2-1, with TRBD2 matching over 13 bases. The germline CDR1 and CDR2 sequences are SNHLY and FYNNEI. The CDR3 runs to 16 residues. V lost 2 bases and J lost 6; bases outside the gene matches: 4. The CDR3 region is CASSELTSGGANEQFF. CDR3 sequence (DNA): TGTGCCAGCAGTGAATTAACTAGCGGGGGGGCCAATGAGCAGTTCTTC.